The source of this T cell receptor (beta chain) is a study of cytomegalovirus exposure and HLA in healthy donors. This PCR relied on a set of 60 Vbeta primers and 13 Jbeta primers. Profiling relied on immunoSEQ multiplex PCR, and the TCRdb table lists in-frame clones only, not all of them. The sample contains roughly 150,000 clones, over 70% of which appear only once. The sequence came from a woman aged 40 to 55 in good health and CMV-seronegative. The source material was PBMCs.

CDR3 DNA sequence: TGTGCCAGCAGCACGGCGGGGGCGCCCCTCAATGAGCAGTTCTTC. It specifies CASSTAGAPLNEQFF. J is TRBJ2-1 and V is TRBV11-1; TRBD2 is a possible D gene (7 bases). This CDR3 has 15 residues. Trimming stripped 5 bases from V and 6 bases from J, with 17 bases between. Germline V CDR1 and CDR2: SGHAT, FQDESV (reference sequence).